This T cell receptor (beta chain) is drawn from a study of blood T cell repertoires in COVID-19. Across the study: Samples taken during acute and convalescent COVID-19 were collected in the United States, Italy and Spain. Sources were T cells, B-cell-depleted T cells, or PBMCs; the material itself was cDNA or gDNA.

Data came from immunoSEQ multiplex PCR; TCRdb stores just in-frame clones and leaves some out. Here the sample spans about 150,000 clones, about 76% being singletons. Seattle patients were enrolled during active infection and followed longitudinally. The CDR3 spans 16 residues. The J segment lost 4 bases and the V segment lost 1 base, leaving 6 bases of the junction unmatched. Germline V lookup: CDR1 SGHRS, CDR2 YFSETQ. Source material: peripheral blood. The TCR originated in a woman in her 70s with COVID-19, enrolled during active disease. V usage is TRBV5-1 and J usage is TRBJ2-3; 10 bases match TRBD2. CDR3 residues: CASSLLSGGAPDTQYF. The DNA for the CDR3 is TGCGCCAGCAGCTTGCTAAGCGGGGGGGCCCCAGATACGCAGTATTTT.